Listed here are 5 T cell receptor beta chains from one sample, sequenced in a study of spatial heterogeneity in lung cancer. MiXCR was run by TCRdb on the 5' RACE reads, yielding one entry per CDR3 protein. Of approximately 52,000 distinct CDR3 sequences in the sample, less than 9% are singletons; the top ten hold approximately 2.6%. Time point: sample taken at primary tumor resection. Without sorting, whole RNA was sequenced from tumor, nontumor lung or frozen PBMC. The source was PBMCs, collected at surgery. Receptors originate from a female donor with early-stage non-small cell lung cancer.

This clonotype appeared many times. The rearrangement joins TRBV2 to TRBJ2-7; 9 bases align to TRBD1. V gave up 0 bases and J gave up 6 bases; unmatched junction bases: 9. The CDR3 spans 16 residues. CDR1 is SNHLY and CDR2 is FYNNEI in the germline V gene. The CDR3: CASSEAGGQGLVEQYF. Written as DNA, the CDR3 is TGTGCCAGCAGTGAAGCAGGGGGACAGGGTTTGGTCGAGCAGTACTTC. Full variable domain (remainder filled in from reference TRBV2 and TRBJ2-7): EPEVTQTPSHQVTQMGQEVILRCVPISNHLYFYWYRQILGQKVEFLVSFYNNEISEKSEIFDDQFSVERPDGSNFTLKIRSTKLEDSAMYFCASSEAGGQGLVEQYFGPGTRLTVT.

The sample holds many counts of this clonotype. The CDR3 region has the DNA TGTGCCAGCAGTTCACAGGGGAGCAATCAGCCCCAGCATTTT. The encoded protein is CASSSQGSNQPQHF. The chain recombines TRBV3-1 with TRBJ1-5; 7 bases line up with TRBD1. This CDR3 has 14 amino acids. With V trimmed by 6 bases and J by 1 base, 3 bases remained unmatched. Germline CDR1 and CDR2: LGHDT and YNNKEL (reference sequence).

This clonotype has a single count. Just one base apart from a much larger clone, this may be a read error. CDR3 loop: CASSLSGGATDAQYF. CDR3 in DNA: TGTGCCAGCAGCCTTAGCGGGGGGGCGACAGATGCGCAGTATTTT. The chain combines TRBV4-2 with TRBJ2-3, with TRBD2 identical over 11 bases. Per the germline V gene, CDR1 is LGHNA and CDR2 is YNFKEQ. There are 15 residues in the CDR3.

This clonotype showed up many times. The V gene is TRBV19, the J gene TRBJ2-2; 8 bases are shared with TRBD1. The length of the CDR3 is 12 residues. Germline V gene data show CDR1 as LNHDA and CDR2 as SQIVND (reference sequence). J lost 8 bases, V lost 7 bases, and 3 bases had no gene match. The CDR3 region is CASTRDRGELFF. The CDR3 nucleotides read TGTGCCAGTACTCGGGACAGGGGGGAGCTGTTTTTT.

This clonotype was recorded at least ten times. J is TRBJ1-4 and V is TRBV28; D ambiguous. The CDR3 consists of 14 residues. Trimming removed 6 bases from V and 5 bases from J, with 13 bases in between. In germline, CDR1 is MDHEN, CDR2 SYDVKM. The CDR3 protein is CASSPGGPNEKLFF. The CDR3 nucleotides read TGTGCCAGCAGCCCCGGAGGTCCGAATGAAAAACTGTTTTTT.